These 20 T cell receptor beta chains originate from one sample sequenced in a study of blood T cells in healthy people across ages. A second about 6 to 11 cycle PCR used barcoded and J-beta primers. TCRdb passed the 5' RACE reads through MiXCR, listing each CDR3 protein once. The data show some 860,000 distinct CDR3 sequences, roughly 50% seen once. Sequencing was done on a sample of blood. These receptors all come from a man aged 40-50 years in good health.

This sequence joins TRBV20-1 and TRBJ1-5; 8 bases line up with TRBD1. The length of the CDR3 is 16 residues. Germline V CDR1 and CDR2: DFQATT, SNEGSKA (reference sequence). The V segment lost 5 bases and the J segment 2 bases; nucleotides outside the gene matches: 11. CDR3 bases: TGCAGTGCTCCTTTCCCTCAGGGGGCAGGCAATCAGCCCCAGCATTTT. Its protein is CSAPFPQGAGNQPQHF.

V and J are TRBV29-1 and TRBJ2-7, with D unclear. This CDR3 comprises 15 residues. Trimming stripped 1 base from V and 3 bases from J, with 16 bases between. Germline values: CDR1 SQVTM, CDR2 ANQGSEA. The CDR3 loop is CSVEGSTNRNYEQYF. Here the CDR3 DNA reads TGCAGCGTTGAAGGATCTACGAACCGAAACTACGAGCAGTACTTC.

The V gene is TRBV25-1, the J gene TRBJ2-7; perhaps D is TRBD1 or TRBD2 (5 bases each). CDR1 MGHDK and CDR2 SYGVNS come from the germline V gene. V gave up 0 bases and J gave up 2 bases, with 8 bases separating them. The CDR3 consists of 14 residues. The CDR3 DNA sequence: TGTGCCAGCAGTGAATATAGGGGACCCTACGAGCAGTACTTC. Protein sequence: CASSEYRGPYEQYF.

The rearrangement joins TRBV6-2 or TRBV6-3 to TRBJ1-2, with 7 bases aligning to TRBD1. CDR3 length: 14 amino acids. The germline V gene encodes CDR1 MNHEY and CDR2 SVGEGT. V was pared by 4 bases and J by 6 bases, with 8 bases of the junction left unmatched. The CDR3 sequence: CASSFTGTANGYTF. The CDR3 DNA reads as TGTGCCAGCAGTTTTACGGGGACAGCGAATGGCTACACCTTC.

The gene calls are TRBV14 and TRBJ2-4; 8 bases match TRBD1. Judging by the DNA end, TRBJ2-7 fits better; the J call may be wrong. CDR1 and CDR2 (germline): SGHDN, FVKESK. This CDR3 comprises 15 residues. The CDR3 region is CASSQIQGVGYEQYF. DNA of the CDR3: TGTGCCAGCAGCCAAATACAGGGGGTCGGCTACGAGCAGTACTTC.

This clonotype was detected only a few times. The chain employs TRBV6-5 and TRBJ1-4; D is ambiguous. This CDR3 is 14 amino acids long. Germline CDR1 is MNHEY and CDR2 is SVGAGI. Trimming stripped 4 bases from V and 8 bases from J, with 14 bases between. CDR3 residues: CASSSRTRSEKLFF. The CDR3 bases are TGTGCCAGCAGTTCCCGGACTAGGAGCGAAAAACTGTTTTTT.

This clonotype was detected only a few times. V gene TRBV28 combines with J gene TRBJ2-5, with D possibly being TRBD1 (5 bases). The length of the CDR3 is 13 residues. Germline CDR1 reads MDHEN; CDR2 reads SYDVKM. Trimming cost V 5 bases and J 3 bases, with 10 bases left between them. CDR3 nucleotides: TGTGCCAGCAGTGTACTCAGGGAAGAGACCCAGTACTTC. Translating it yields CASSVLREETQYF.

This clonotype was picked up many times. The chain recombines TRBV12-3 or TRBV12-4 with TRBJ2-3; TRBD1 matches 8 bases. The CDR3 length is 15 residues. V lost 2 bases, J lost 4 bases, and 5 bases stayed unmatched. This CDR3 is CASSLRQGLSDTQYF. For the CDR3, the DNA is TGTGCCAGCAGTTTACGACAGGGGCTCTCAGATACGCAGTATTTT.

The chain joins TRBV2 to TRBJ2-4, with 9 bases fitting TRBD2. Germline trimming cut 8 bases from V and 13 bases from J; bases unmatched to any gene: 21. The V gene's germline CDR1 is SNHLY and CDR2 FYNNEI. This CDR3 contains 16 residues. Here the CDR3 reads CASWASGAKTYNEQYF. DNA of the CDR3: TGTGCCAGCTGGGCTAGCGGGGCCAAGACCTACAATGAGCAGTACTTC.

The chain has TRBV3-1 and TRBJ2-7; D gene uncertain. Germline V gene data show CDR1 as LGHDT and CDR2 as YNNKEL (reference sequence). V was clipped by 4 bases and J by 3 bases, with 16 bases between them. This CDR3 has 15 residues. The CDR3 nucleotides are TGTGCCAGCAGCCTTAAACCCGTGGGTGTCTACGAGCAGTACTTC. Translation gives CASSLKPVGVYEQYF.

V usage is TRBV10-3 and J usage is TRBJ2-7; tentatively, D is TRBD1 (6 bases). The CDR3 spans 16 residues. Per germline, CDR1 ENHRY and CDR2 SYGVKD. With 8 bases removed from V and 3 bases from J, the gap between germline ends came to 23 bases. The CDR3 loop reads CAIGSDMQGTYYEQYF. The CDR3 DNA sequence: TGTGCCATCGGATCTGATATGCAGGGGACATACTACGAGCAGTACTTC.

About this clonotype itself: A much larger clone lies one base from this, so it may be a read error. J is TRBJ2-7 and V is TRBV29-1, with D unclear. The length of the CDR3 is 13 residues. Trimming removed 4 bases at V and 7 bases at J, with 17 bases between. Germline CDR1 SQVTM, CDR2 ANQGSEA. CDR3 DNA sequence: TGCAGCGTTGTTTTACCGGGTGTGGGTGAGCAGTACTTC. It codes for CSVVLPGVGEQYF.

The V call is TRBV20-1, the J call TRBJ2-5, with 9 bases that match TRBD1. V lost 1 base to trimming and J lost 2 bases; unmatched junction nucleotides: 2. CDR1 and CDR2 (germline): DFQATT, SNEGSKA (reference sequence). This CDR3 region has 14 residues. CDR3 loop: CSARGQGGQETQYF. In DNA form, the CDR3 reads TGCAGTGCTAGAGGACAGGGGGGGCAAGAGACCCAGTACTTC.

The V call is TRBV7-3, the J call TRBJ2-3; tentatively, D is TRBD2 (6 bases). The CDR3 sequence is 13 residues long. Deletions cut 7 bases from V and 4 bases from J, with 12 bases between. Germline CDR1 SGHTA, CDR2 FQGTGA. The CDR3 DNA reads as TGTGCCAGCAAGGCGGGGCCAGCAGATACGCAGTATTTT. Protein: CASKAGPADTQYF.

This clonotype was counted only a few times. The chain couples TRBV29-1 to TRBJ2-1; 9 nucleotides agree with TRBD1. Germline V gene data show CDR1 as SQVTM and CDR2 as ANQGSEA. The J segment lost 9 bases and the V segment lost 3 bases, leaving 9 bases of the junction unmatched. The CDR3 extends over 14 amino acids. The CDR3 DNA reads as TGCAGCGTTGATCTGACCGGGACAGGGACTGAGCAGTTCTTC. As protein: CSVDLTGTGTEQFF.

The chain links TRBV12-3 or TRBV12-4 to TRBJ2-5; D is uncertain. The length of the CDR3 is 14 residues. The germline V and J ends were trimmed by 2 bases and 5 bases, with 12 bases remaining between them. The CDR3 protein is CASSLSRTQETQYF. As DNA, the CDR3 is TGTGCCAGCAGTTTATCGAGGACCCAGGAGACCCAGTACTTC.

The CDR3 region has the DNA TGCAGTGCCAAGTCCAGGGGGCGACGCACAGATACGCAGTATTTT. Translated, it gives CSAKSRGRRTDTQYF. The chain couples TRBV20-1 to TRBJ2-3, with 8 positions matching TRBD1. This CDR3 is built from 15 residues. Germline V CDR1 and CDR2: DFQATT, SNEGSKA (reference sequence). Losses at the gene ends were 6 bases for V and 1 base for J; bases not matched to a gene: 9.

This clonotype was counted a few times. This chain connects TRBV7-2 to TRBJ2-5; a weak D match, TRBD2 (5 bases). The CDR3 is 15 amino acids. Looked up from germline, CDR1 is SGHTA and CDR2 is FQGNSA. V lost 5 bases and J lost 2, with 15 bases in between. The CDR3 region is CASSRMSGNQETQYF. CDR3 DNA sequence: TGTGCCAGCAGCCGAATGTCGGGGAATCAAGAGACCCAGTACTTC.

In this sample, this clonotype turned up a few times. The CDR3 nucleotides read TGCAGTGCTAGAATGAGCTCCTACAATGAGCAGTTCTTC. Protein product: CSARMSSYNEQFF. This chain uses TRBV20-1 with TRBJ2-1; D is uncertain. Germline V gene data show CDR1 as DFQATT and CDR2 as SNEGSKA (reference sequence). This CDR3 is 13 amino acids long. V was pared by 2 bases and J by 0 bases, with 5 bases between.

This clonotype was seen just once. The chain carries TRBV7-9 and TRBJ1-1, with D tentatively TRBD1 (6 bases). Germline assignment: CDR1 SEHNR and CDR2 FQNEAQ (reference sequence). The CDR3 spans 16 residues. Deletions cut 5 bases from V and 1 base from J, with 17 bases between. The CDR3 region has the DNA TGTGCCAGCAGCCATGTCGGAGGACAGCCGAACACTGAAGCTTTCTTT. It is translated as CASSHVGGQPNTEAFF.